A single sample is the source of the 13 T cell receptor beta chains below, sequenced in a study of beta chain features in type 1 diabetes. The entirety of the isolated RNA underwent reverse transcription, so expressed TCRB transcripts were sequenced. The protocol was immunoSEQ multiplex PCR, while the TCRdb copy is restricted to in-frame clones and leaves out a portion. In the table there are hundreds of thousands of clones, about 29% of which are singletons. The sample comprised naive CD4+ T cells from blood. Every receptor here comes from a man aged 18 to 29 in good health.

The chain recombines TRBV30 with TRBJ2-5; the D call may be TRBD1 or TRBD2 (5 bases each). Germline V gives CDR1 GTSNPN, CDR2 SVGIG (reference sequence). The CDR3 loop spans 14 amino acids. V was trimmed by 1 base and J by 3 bases, leaving 12 bases between them. The CDR3 sequence is CAWSETGLEETQYF. The CDR3 DNA is TGTGCCTGGAGTGAAACAGGACTCGAAGAGACCCAGTACTTC.

The genes are TRBV29-1 and TRBJ1-1; a weak D match, TRBD1 (6 bases). The CDR3 runs 13 residues. From germline, CDR1 is SQVTM and CDR2 ANQGSEA. Trimming shortened V by 2 bases and J by 3 bases, and 10 bases separated the two germline ends. The CDR3 loop is CSVERTVHTEAFF. In DNA form, the CDR3 reads TGCAGCGTTGAACGGACAGTACACACTGAAGCTTTCTTT.

With respect to this clone: Other DNA sequences in the sample encode the same CDR3. This sequence joins TRBV30 and TRBJ2-1; 8 bases agree with TRBD2. The V gene end was trimmed by 2 bases and the J gene end by 4 bases; junction bases not matched to a gene: 7. This CDR3 has 15 amino acids. From germline, CDR1 is GTSNPN and CDR2 SVGIG (reference sequence). The CDR3 sequence: CAWSPLGRGYNEQFF. Here the CDR3 DNA reads TGTGCCTGGAGTCCCCTCGGGAGGGGTTACAATGAGCAGTTCTTC.

The gene calls are TRBV7-9 and TRBJ2-6; D gene ambiguous. The CDR3 runs to 16 residues. Germline V gene lookup returns CDR1 SEHNR and CDR2 FQNEAQ (reference sequence). V was clipped by 5 bases and J by 2 bases, with 13 bases between them. The CDR3: CASSKPSSAGANVLTF. DNA of the CDR3: TGTGCCAGCAGCAAACCGTCCTCGGCTGGGGCCAACGTCCTGACTTTC.

Comments on this clone: The junction does not match germline at one end; this may be a read error. The rearrangement uses TRBV28 and TRBJ1-2, with D possibly matching TRBD1 (6 bases). Germline CDR1 MDHEN, CDR2 SYDVKM. The CDR3 contains 11 residues. CDR3 nucleotides: TGTGCCAGCACCTCTAGGGGGGCCCAGGGCTTC. Translating it yields CASTSRGAQGF.

The chain recombines TRBV18 with TRBJ2-7; 12 bases are a match to TRBD2. Germline V gene data show CDR1 as KGHSH and CDR2 as LQKENI. V was pared by 3 bases and J by 6 bases, with 6 bases of the junction left unmatched. The CDR3 has 15 residues. This CDR3 is CASSPSTSGSTEQYF. In nucleotides, the CDR3 is TGTGCCAGCTCACCTTCGACTAGCGGGAGTACCGAGCAGTACTTC.

The J gene is TRBJ2-3, the V gene TRBV4-3; D is undetermined. V was clipped by 0 bases and J by 0 bases, with 13 bases between them. The CDR3 spans 17 residues. Germline V CDR1 and CDR2: LGHNA, YSLEER. CDR3 sequence reads: CASSQDPLPPSTDTQYF. The CDR3 DNA reads as TGCGCCAGCAGCCAAGACCCACTACCACCTAGCACAGATACGCAGTATTTT.

The chain links TRBV18 to TRBJ1-1; possible D gene TRBD1, 6 bases. Germline V CDR1 and CDR2: KGHSH, LQKENI. Trimming cost V 6 bases and J 4 bases, with 12 bases left between them. The CDR3 is 13 residues long. This chain's CDR3 is CASSGIRGTEAFF. In nucleotides, the CDR3 is TGTGCCAGCTCCGGGATCAGGGGCACTGAAGCTTTCTTT.

A few counts support this clone. This chain connects TRBV10-3 to TRBJ2-1; D unclear. Germline loops: CDR1 ENHRY, CDR2 SYGVKD. Trimming left V 6 bases short and J 5 bases short, with 17 bases between. This CDR3 has 15 amino acids. The CDR3 DNA reads as TGTGCCATCAGAATAGCTAGTCTTGGGCACAATGAGCAGTTCTTC. This gives the protein CAIRIASLGHNEQFF.

This clone showed up just a few times. The sample holds other DNA sequences that translate to the same CDR3. The CDR3 sequence is CSVETGVNTEAFF. The DNA of the CDR3 is TGCAGCGTTGAGACAGGGGTGAACACTGAAGCTTTCTTT. The rearrangement joins TRBV29-1 to TRBJ1-1; 8 nucleotides match TRBD1. The germline CDR1 and CDR2 sequences are SQVTM and ANQGSEA. With V trimmed by 3 bases and J by 0 bases, 0 bases remained unmatched. CDR3 length: 13 residues.

The chain couples TRBV29-1 to TRBJ2-5; 7 nucleotides line up with TRBD2. The J call may be mistaken, given a closer DNA end match to TRBJ2-7. The CDR3 extends over 12 amino acids. Germline CDR1 reads SQVTM; CDR2 reads ANQGSEA. CDR3 loop: CSARTRTYEQYF. CDR3 sequence (DNA): TGCAGCGCGAGGACTAGAACCTACGAGCAGTACTTC.

V is TRBV4-2 and J is TRBJ2-3, with 7 bases matching TRBD2. The ends lost 0 bases at V and 8 bases at J; junction bases unmatched: 8. Germline CDR1 reads LGHNA; CDR2 reads YNFKEQ. This CDR3 has 15 residues. In DNA, the CDR3 is TGTGCCAGCAGCCAAGACCCTAGCGGTATTGGTACGCAGTATTTT. Residues: CASSQDPSGIGTQYF.

The chain carries TRBV9 and TRBJ2-5; TRBD2 might be the D (5 bases). The CDR3 has 14 residues. Between the trimmed V and J ends, which lost 3 bases and 5 bases, there was a span of 14 bases. Germline V CDR1 and CDR2: SGDLS, YYNGEE. CDR3 sequence (DNA): TGTGCCAGCAGCGGGAATCGGGGTTTTGAGACCCAGTACTTC. Its translation: CASSGNRGFETQYF.